A single sample is the source of the 20 T cell receptor beta chains below, sequenced in a study of Graves' ophthalmopathy and Graves' hyperthyroidism. Amplification of the TCR beta CDR3 regions used RNA transcripts (as template). Second-round multiplex PCR came after first-round RT-PCR with HTBI primers. In TCRdb, the multiplex PCR reads were re-called with MiXCR into one record per CDR3 protein. In the table there are some 750,000 distinct CDR3 sequences, 40% of which are singletons. The specimen sequenced was peripheral blood. The receptors stem from an adult man with Graves' ophthalmopathy.

The chain recombines TRBV19 with TRBJ1-5; TRBD1 matches 10 bases. The V gene end was trimmed by 5 bases and the J gene end by 2 bases; junction bases not matched to a gene: 6. The CDR3 is 16 amino acids. The germline V gene has CDR1 LNHDA and CDR2 SQIVND (reference sequence). This CDR3 is CASSDRGPVGNQPQHF. The CDR3, as DNA: TGTGCCAGTAGTGACAGGGGGCCGGTGGGCAATCAGCCCCAGCATTTT.

This clonotype showed up just a few times. The chain couples TRBV10-2 to TRBJ2-7, with D possibly being TRBD1 (6 bases). CDR1 is WSHSY, CDR2 SAAADI, per germline. The length of the CDR3 is 15 residues. Trimming removed 7 bases at V and 2 bases at J, with 18 bases between. CDR3 amino acids: CASKSPVDRAYEQYF. The CDR3, as DNA: TGCGCCAGCAAATCACCCGTGGACAGAGCCTACGAGCAGTACTTC.

This clonotype was seen only once. In this CDR3 the conserved last residue, phenylalanine or tryptophan, is missing, so a read error is likely. Because the CDR3's place on the DNA is in doubt, the DNA is left out and the CDR3 is given as listed by TCRdb. V gene TRBV10-3 combines with J gene TRBJ1-6; the D call in the table, TRBD1, was not verified against the DNA. Germline CDR1 reads ENHRY; CDR2 reads SYGVKD. Both ends counted, the CDR3 spans 12 residues. CDR3 sequence reads: CAISDVLRGRQY.

This clonotype was counted once. J is TRBJ2-5 and V is TRBV19, with 8 bases lining up with TRBD2. The germline CDR1 and CDR2 sequences are LNHDA and SQIVND (reference sequence). V trimming: 10 bases; J trimming: 5 bases; junction bases outside the gene matches: 15. The CDR3 length is 15 residues. Here the CDR3 DNA reads TGTGCCACGGGGGTTTCAGCGGGAGTAATGGAGACCCAGTACTTC. It codes for CATGVSAGVMETQYF.

This clonotype was seen once. The chain uses TRBV29-1 and TRBJ2-3; unclear D gene. The CDR3 covers 10 residues. V lost 6 bases to trimming and J lost 8 bases, with 9 bases between them. CDR1 is SQVTM and CDR2 is ANQGSEA in the germline V gene. In nucleotides, the CDR3 is TGCAGCGTCGCCTCAGGTACGCAGTATTTT. Its protein product is CSVASGTQYF.

The chain couples TRBV11-2 to TRBJ1-5; TRBD1 might be the D (6 bases). The CDR3 has 15 residues. V was shortened by 5 bases and J by 9 bases, with 20 bases between the two germline ends. Germline values: CDR1 SGHAT, CDR2 FQNNGV. The CDR3 spells CASSESVVWGAPQHF. The DNA of the CDR3 is TGTGCCAGCAGCGAGTCAGTTGTGTGGGGGGCGCCCCAGCATTTT. The full variable domain, its missing parts supplied by reference TRBV11-2 and TRBJ1-5, is EAGVAQSPRYKIIEKRQSVAFWCNPISGHATLYWYQQILGQGPKLLIQFQNNGVVDDSQLPKDRFSAERLKGVDSTLKIQPAKLEDSAVYLCASSESVVWGAPQHFGDGTRLSIL.

This clonotype was counted many times. For the CDR3, the DNA is TGCAGTGCTAACAGGGGGCAGGGCAATCAGCCCCAGCATTTT. This codes for CSANRGQGNQPQHF. The chain is built from TRBV20-1 and TRBJ1-5; 9 bases fit TRBD1. CDR3 length: 14 amino acids. Germline V gene sequence: CDR1 DFQATT, CDR2 SNEGSKA (reference sequence). V shed 4 bases, J shed 2 bases, and the junction held 3 bases outside the gene matches.

This clonotype was detected many times. The V and J genes are TRBV7-9 and TRBJ2-5, with D perhaps matching TRBD1 or TRBD2 (5 bases each). This CDR3 contains 15 residues. Trimming stripped 1 base from V and 2 bases from J, with 11 bases between. CDR1 and CDR2 from the germline V gene are SEHNR and FQNEAQ (reference sequence). CDR3 nucleotide sequence: TGTGCCAGCAGCTTAGACGGGACGGAGCAAGAGACCCAGTACTTC. Translating it yields CASSLDGTEQETQYF.

The CDR3 bases are TGTGCCAGCAGCTTAGGCCTAGGGAGGGATGAGCAGTACTTC. Translated: CASSLGLGRDEQYF. V is TRBV7-9 and J is TRBJ2-7; TRBD2 matches 7 bases. The CDR3 is 14 amino acids. The germline CDR1 and CDR2 sequences are SEHNR and FQNEAQ (reference sequence). The V segment lost 1 base and the J segment 7 bases; nucleotides outside the gene matches: 7.

This clonotype was seen repeatedly, ten times or more. The chain has TRBV29-1 and TRBJ2-5, with D tentatively TRBD1 (6 bases). The CDR3 spans 14 residues. The germline V and J ends were trimmed by 6 bases and 5 bases, with 19 bases remaining between them. Germline V gene sequence: CDR1 SQVTM, CDR2 ANQGSEA. The CDR3 DNA reads TGCAGCGTCGTAAAATCAGGGGCGAGCGAGACCCAGTACTTC. Translation: CSVVKSGASETQYF.

This clonotype was observed a few times. The chain has TRBV19 and TRBJ2-7; possibly TRBD2 for D (6 bases). The CDR3 length is 14 residues. CDR1 is LNHDA and CDR2 is SQIVND in the germline V gene (reference sequence). V was clipped by 10 bases and J by 3 bases, with 19 bases between them. CDR3 sequence (DNA): TGTGCCACCAAGTCGCGGGGCGGCGACTACGAGCAGTACTTC. Amino acids: CATKSRGGDYEQYF.

Only a few counts were recorded for this clonotype. The rearrangement uses TRBV5-4 and TRBJ1-5; D not resolved. The CDR3 length is 13 residues. V was cut by 0 bases and J by 8 bases, with 9 bases left in between. CDR1 and CDR2 (germline): SGHNT, YYREEE (reference sequence). CDR3 DNA sequence: TGTGCCAGCAGCTTGGCAGGCTCCGAGCCCCAGCATTTT. As protein: CASSLAGSEPQHF.

For this clonotype: As the CDR3 is not closed by the conserved phenylalanine or tryptophan, this likely results from a read error. The limits of the CDR3 on the DNA are not certain, so only TCRdb's listed CDR3 is given. This chain uses TRBV25-1 with TRBJ1-4; TRBD1, the table's D call, lacks a check against the DNA. The CDR3 has 9 residues if both end residues are counted. CDR1 and CDR2 (germline): MGHDK, SYGVNS. CDR3 protein: CASSETGGY.

The V and J genes are TRBV7-9 and TRBJ1-3; no firm D call. CDR1 and CDR2 (germline): SEHNR, FQNEAQ (reference sequence). The ends were cut back, 5 bases at V and 1 base at J, with 12 bases in the middle. The CDR3 loop spans 15 amino acids. The CDR3 DNA is TGTGCCAGCAGCCCGAGGGAAGGATCTGGAAACACCATATATTTT. As protein: CASSPREGSGNTIYF.

This clonotype appeared a few times. This rearrangement joins TRBV7-9 to TRBJ2-7; no reliable D call. Looked up from germline, CDR1 is SEHNR and CDR2 is FQNEAQ (reference sequence). Trimming took off 1 base at V and 11 bases at J, with 18 bases between the two ends. The CDR3 covers 14 residues. Written as DNA, the CDR3 is TGTGCCAGCAGCTTAGATGGTTCGGTACGCCTGAAGTACTTC. The encoded protein is CASSLDGSVRLKYF.

The genes are TRBV12-3 or TRBV12-4 and TRBJ2-7, with D maybe TRBD1 (6 bases). CDR3 length: 15 amino acids. Trimming cost V 4 bases and J 2 bases, with 15 bases left between them. CDR3 sequence (DNA): TGTGCCAGCAGTTCAACCGGGACATTAACCTACGAGCAGTACTTC. It encodes CASSSTGTLTYEQYF.

The chain uses TRBV20-1 and TRBJ2-7; the D is unclear. V was shortened by 6 bases and J by 5 bases, with 26 bases between the two germline ends. The CDR3 is 16 amino acids. Per germline, CDR1 DFQATT and CDR2 SNEGSKA (reference sequence). The CDR3 DNA is TGCAGTGCCCAGAATCCGACCGGGTCAGCCCTAAACGAGCAGTACTTC. This gives the protein CSAQNPTGSALNEQYF.

This clonotype appeared a few times. V gene TRBV5-1 combines with J gene TRBJ2-5; maybe TRBD1 (6 bases). The CDR3 consists of 13 residues. Trimming took 5 bases from V and 0 from J, leaving 8 bases between them. In germline, CDR1 is SGHRS, CDR2 YFSETQ. This CDR3 reads CASRDSNQETQYF. The CDR3 nucleotides read TGCGCCAGCAGGGACAGTAACCAAGAGACCCAGTACTTC.

In this sample, this clonotype turned up a few times. V usage is TRBV7-9 and J usage is TRBJ1-2; 7 bases agree with TRBD1. This CDR3 has 13 amino acids. Germline CDR1 SEHNR, CDR2 FQNEAQ (reference sequence). V trimming: 5 bases; J trimming: 8 bases; junction bases outside the gene matches: 8. This CDR3 reads CASSQGGGGGYTF. In DNA form, the CDR3 reads TGTGCCAGCAGCCAAGGAGGGGGCGGCGGCTACACCTTC. Variable domain in full (rest from reference TRBV7-9 and TRBJ1-2): DTGVSQNPRHKITKRGQNVTFRCDPISEHNRLYWYRQTLGQGPEFLTYFQNEAQLEKSRLLSDRFSAERPKGSFSTLEIQRTEQGDSAMYLCASSQGGGGGYTFGSGTRLTVV.

This clonotype was seen at least ten times. The rearrangement joins TRBV20-1 to TRBJ1-2; 8 nucleotides agree with TRBD1. The ends lost 6 bases at V and 4 bases at J; junction bases unmatched: 7. Germline V lookup: CDR1 DFQATT, CDR2 SNEGSKA (reference sequence). The CDR3 contains 13 residues. In DNA form, the CDR3 reads TGCAGTGCGAAGCTAGACAGGGGCTATGGCTACACCTTC. The encoded protein is CSAKLDRGYGYTF.